One and the same sample provided the 5 T cell receptor beta chains below, sequenced in a study of T-cell reconstitution after alpha-beta-depleted transplantation in children. A library of TCRbeta sequences, prepared with unique molecular identifiers, was generated. Via MiXCR, TCRdb re-called the PCR reads, giving one row per CDR3 protein. The sample lists around 380,000 distinct CDR3 sequences, about 11% seen once, with 5% to 6.5% in the top ten. This material consisted of PBMCs from the stem cell graft donor, taken from the stem cell graft. These TCRs come from a human donor who donated a stem cell graft to a child with acute myeloid leukemia.

This clonotype was seen a handful of times. V usage is TRBV20-1 and J usage is TRBJ2-1, with D perhaps matching TRBD2 (5 bases). The CDR3 is made up of 15 amino acids. Germline V gene lookup returns CDR1 DFQATT and CDR2 SNEGSKA (reference sequence). Trimming left V 5 bases short and J 3 bases short, with 17 bases between. CDR3: CSAPEVTRNYNEQFF. For the CDR3, the DNA is TGCAGTGCTCCAGAGGTAACTAGGAACTACAATGAGCAGTTCTTC.

The chain has TRBV7-2 and TRBJ2-3; D gene unclear. The CDR3 consists of 15 residues. Germline V gives CDR1 SGHTA, CDR2 FQGNSA. Trimming stripped 0 bases from V and 1 base from J, with 8 bases between. Here the CDR3 reads CASSLALQGTDTQYF. CDR3 bases: TGTGCCAGCAGCTTAGCGCTCCAGGGCACAGATACGCAGTATTTT.

The CDR3 is CASSYAGTGSYEQYF. CDR3 coding DNA: TGTGCCAGCAGTTACGCCGGGACAGGGTCCTACGAGCAGTACTTC. J is TRBJ2-7 and V is TRBV6-2 or TRBV6-3; 9 bases agree with TRBD1. The CDR3 is 15 residues long. From germline, CDR1 is MNHEY and CDR2 SVGEGT. V lost 2 bases, J lost 1 base, and 3 bases stayed unmatched.

In this sample, this clonotype turned up a few times. The chain carries TRBV5-1 and TRBJ2-1; 10 positions agree with TRBD2. The CDR3 extends over 16 amino acids. V was clipped by 4 bases and J by 4 bases; unmatched bases: 8. The germline V gene encodes CDR1 SGHRS and CDR2 YFSETQ. The CDR3 here is CASSLPLAGVYNEQFF. DNA for the CDR3: TGCGCCAGCAGCCTCCCTCTAGCGGGAGTGTACAATGAGCAGTTCTTC.

This clonotype was picked up a small number of times. The chain recombines TRBV20-1 with TRBJ2-5, with TRBD2 matching 12 bases. Losses at the gene ends were 3 bases for V and 0 bases for J; bases not matched to a gene: 2. Per germline, CDR1 DFQATT and CDR2 SNEGSKA (reference sequence). CDR3 length equals 15 residues. CDR3 in amino acids: CSASTSGGYQETQYF. CDR3 DNA sequence: TGCAGTGCTAGTACTAGCGGGGGGTACCAAGAGACCCAGTACTTC.